These T cell receptor beta chains were read from a single sample in a study of shared clonotypes between healthy human individuals. Measured with immunoSEQ multiplex PCR; TCRdb has only the in-frame clones, and not every one. The top ten hold more than 0.1% of the sample, which has a few million clones, 90% to 97% seen once. Sequencing used naive CD4+ T cells sorted from blood. All receptors derive from a man younger than 35 in good health. Each CDR3 is given with its conserved first and last residue. The order of the fields is J gene, V gene, D gene, clone size, CDR3 length, CDR3 protein, CDR3 DNA. A D gene is named only where the DNA matches it firmly. Expanded clones get a size class; other rows say once, few or many, or leave the size out.

J gene: TRBJ2-5
V gene: TRBV19
D gene: TRBD1
clone size: -
CDR3 length: 15
CDR3 protein: CASSIGDRAGETQYF
CDR3 DNA: TGTGCCAGTAGTATAGGAGACAGGGCAGGGGAGACCCAGTACTTC

J gene: TRBJ2-1
V gene: TRBV2
D gene: TRBD2
clone size: -
CDR3 length: 15
CDR3 protein: CASSEAAGGPGEQFF
CDR3 DNA: TGTGCCAGCAGTGAAGCAGCGGGAGGGCCTGGTGAGCAGTTCTTC

J gene: TRBJ2-7
V gene: TRBV6-5
D gene: TRBD1
clone size: once
CDR3 length: 13
CDR3 protein: CASSRTGSGEQYF
CDR3 DNA: TGTGCCAGCAGCCGGACAGGGAGTGGCGAGCAGTACTTC

J gene: TRBJ1-4
V gene: TRBV30
D gene: TRBD1
clone size: -
CDR3 length: 15
CDR3 protein: CAWSVSLAGGEKLFF
CDR3 DNA: TGTGCCTGGAGTGTATCTCTGGCAGGGGGAGAAAAACTGTTTTTT

J gene: TRBJ1-1
V gene: TRBV6-5
D gene: -
clone size: -
CDR3 length: 15
CDR3 protein: CASSYLGVANTEAFF
CDR3 DNA: TGTGCCAGCAGTTACTTAGGTGTCGCGAACACTGAAGCTTTCTTT

J gene: TRBJ2-7
V gene: TRBV6-1
D gene: TRBD1
clone size: -
CDR3 length: 17
CDR3 protein: CASSGGSLRTGDHEQYF
CDR3 DNA: TGTGCCAGCAGTGGAGGATCCCTCCGGACAGGGGACCACGAGCAGTACTTC

J gene: TRBJ2-2
V gene: TRBV5-1
D gene: TRBD1
clone size: -
CDR3 length: 16
CDR3 protein: CASSLAGQDHTGELFF
CDR3 DNA: TGCGCCAGCAGCTTGGCGGGACAGGACCATACCGGGGAGCTGTTTTTT

J gene: TRBJ2-1
V gene: TRBV5-1
D gene: -
clone size: few
CDR3 length: 13
CDR3 protein: CASSLGTDNEQFF
CDR3 DNA: TGCGCCAGCAGCTTGGGCACAGACAATGAGCAGTTCTTC

J gene: TRBJ2-7
V gene: TRBV25-1
D gene: -
clone size: -
CDR3 length: 16
CDR3 protein: CASSGRDGRSWGQQYF
CDR3 DNA: TGTGCCAGCAGTGGGCGGGACGGACGTTCTTGGGGGCAGCAGTACTTC

J gene: TRBJ2-3
V gene: TRBV4-1
D gene: TRBD2
clone size: -
CDR3 length: 16
CDR3 protein: CASSQETSGKTDTQYF
CDR3 DNA: TGCGCCAGCAGCCAGGAGACTAGCGGGAAAACAGATACGCAGTATTTT

J gene: TRBJ2-3
V gene: TRBV13
D gene: -
clone size: -
CDR3 length: 13
CDR3 protein: CASSVIRTDTQYF
CDR3 DNA: TGTGCCAGCAGCGTCATCCGTACAGATACGCAGTATTTT

J gene: TRBJ2-7
V gene: TRBV5-1
D gene: -
clone size: -
CDR3 length: 14
CDR3 protein: CASSPGGGTYEQYF
CDR3 DNA: TGCGCCAGCAGCCCTGGTGGGGGCACCTACGAGCAGTACTTC

J gene: TRBJ2-1
V gene: TRBV11-3
D gene: -
clone size: -
CDR3 length: 17
CDR3 protein: CASSLDSVSRGNNEQFF
CDR3 DNA: TGTGCCAGCAGCTTAGATAGCGTTAGTCGGGGAAACAATGAGCAGTTCTTC

J gene: TRBJ1-2
V gene: TRBV28
D gene: -
clone size: -
CDR3 length: 13
CDR3 protein: CASRPWGNYGYTF
CDR3 DNA: TGTGCCAGCCGACCGTGGGGGAACTATGGCTACACCTTC

J gene: TRBJ2-7
V gene: TRBV2
D gene: -
clone size: -
CDR3 length: 15
CDR3 protein: CASSAQRGASYEQYF
CDR3 DNA: TGTGCCAGCAGTGCTCAACGAGGGGCCTCCTACGAGCAGTACTTC

J gene: TRBJ2-7
V gene: TRBV7-9
D gene: TRBD2
clone size: -
CDR3 length: 19
CDR3 protein: CASSLGVSFPAGAIYEQYF
CDR3 DNA: TGTGCCAGCAGCTTAGGCGTCTCTTTTCCAGCGGGGGCGATCTACGAGCAGTACTTC

J gene: TRBJ2-7
V gene: TRBV2
D gene: -
clone size: -
CDR3 length: 13
CDR3 protein: CASRFRGTYEQYF
CDR3 DNA: TGTGCCAGCAGATTCCGGGGGACCTACGAGCAGTACTTC

J gene: TRBJ2-3
V gene: TRBV7-6
D gene: -
clone size: once
CDR3 length: 15
CDR3 protein: CASSFSVTSPDTQYF
CDR3 DNA: TGTGCCAGCAGCTTTAGTGTGACGTCCCCAGATACGCAGTATTTT

J gene: TRBJ2-3
V gene: TRBV10-3
D gene: -
clone size: -
CDR3 length: 15
CDR3 protein: CAISDGPVSTDTQYF
CDR3 DNA: TGTGCCATCAGTGATGGGCCGGTTAGCACAGATACGCAGTATTTT

J gene: TRBJ2-2
V gene: TRBV5-6
D gene: -
clone size: once
CDR3 length: 17
CDR3 protein: CASSLGGPIPDTGELFF
CDR3 DNA: TGTGCCAGCAGCTTGGGAGGGCCCATCCCGGACACCGGGGAGCTGTTTTTT

J gene: TRBJ1-4
V gene: TRBV5-4
D gene: -
clone size: -
CDR3 length: 14
CDR3 protein: CASSLAGTNEKLFF
CDR3 DNA: TGTGCCAGCAGCTTGGCGGGTACTAATGAAAAACTGTTTTTT

J gene: TRBJ1-2
V gene: TRBV7-6
D gene: -
clone size: few
CDR3 length: 14
CDR3 protein: CASSLLNGDYGYTF
CDR3 DNA: TGTGCCAGCAGCTTACTCAACGGAGACTATGGCTACACCTTC

J gene: TRBJ2-7
V gene: TRBV30
D gene: -
clone size: -
CDR3 length: 11
CDR3 protein: CAWKPDSQQYF
CDR3 DNA: TGTGCCTGGAAGCCGGACAGCCAGCAGTACTTC

J gene: TRBJ2-7
V gene: TRBV14
D gene: -
clone size: -
CDR3 length: 15
CDR3 protein: CASSRRGLSLDEQYF
CDR3 DNA: TGTGCCAGCAGCCGACGGGGACTTTCCCTCGACGAGCAGTACTTC

J gene: TRBJ2-3
V gene: TRBV19
D gene: -
clone size: once
CDR3 length: 14
CDR3 protein: CASSPSPGVDTQYF
CDR3 DNA: TGTGCCAGTAGTCCTTCACCTGGGGTCGATACGCAGTATTTT